This is a list of T cell receptor beta chains from one sample in a study of human T cells and chemical hapten exposure. TCRdb re-called the RACE reads through MiXCR, storing one row per CDR3 protein. The table includes around 77,000 distinct CDR3 sequences, around 10% detected once. This sample comprised whole blood, obtained in connection with sensitization to the hapten diphenylcyclopropenone (DPC). The receptor set was obtained from a woman aged 40 to 50 with alopecia areata. Some clones in this sample may be carry-over from other donors' samples. Each CDR3 is given with its conserved first and last residue. A D gene is named only where the DNA matches it firmly. Where a row states a size, it is once, few, many or the class of an expanded clone; other rows omit it.

J,D,size,V,DNA,CDR3
TRBJ2-1,-,many,TRBV3-1,TGTGCCAGCAGCCGGTGGAATGAGCAGTTCTTC,CASSRWNEQFF
TRBJ2-3,-,many,TRBV5-6,TGTGCCAGCGTAGACCGGACCAGAGGGGTGTCAGATACGCAGTATTTT,CASVDRTRGVSDTQYF
TRBJ1-1,TRBD1,few,TRBV5-1,TGCGCCAGCAGCTCTGACAGGGGGTTCAGTTCGATGAACACTGAAGCTTTCTTT,CASSSDRGFSSMNTEAFF
TRBJ2-5,-,-,TRBV12-3/TRBV12-4,TGTGCCAGCAGTTTATCGGGGGGCAGGAGGGAGACCCAGTACTTC,CASSLSGGRRETQYF
TRBJ2-1,-,once,TRBV6-5,TGTGCCAGCAGTTACAGGATCGGGGGCCACAATGAGCAGTTCTTC,CASSYRIGGHNEQFF
TRBJ1-2,-,-,TRBV7-9,TGTGCCAGCAGCTTAGCCAGGGAGTTAAACACCTTC,CASSLARELNTF
TRBJ1-2,-,many,TRBV12-3/TRBV12-4,TGTGCCAGCAGTTTGAGGGAAGATGGTGGCTACACCTTC,CASSLREDGGYTF
TRBJ2-7,TRBD2,-,TRBV4-2,TGTGCCAGCAGCCAAGAACGCGGGGGGCTCGCAGGTGAGCAGTACTTC,CASSQERGGLAGEQYF
TRBJ2-4,TRBD2,-,TRBV4-1,TGCGCCAGCAGCCAAACCCAAGGACTAGCGGGGGGTGGAAACATTCAGTACTTC,CASSQTQGLAGGGNIQYF
TRBJ2-1,TRBD2,many,TRBV20-1,TGCAGTGTCCTCCGGGGGGGCCTCTACAATGAGCAGTTCTTC,CSVLRGGLYNEQFF
TRBJ1-4,-,many,TRBV14,TGTGCCAGCAGCCAAGTAGGCCCCCAGGGTGAAAAACTGTTTTTT,CASSQVGPQGEKLFF
TRBJ1-5,-,many,TRBV12-3/TRBV12-4,TGTGCCAGCAGGACTTCCGACAGGCTTAATCAGCCCCAGCATTTT,CASRTSDRLNQPQHF
TRBJ1-6,-,-,TRBV4-1,TGCGCCAGCAGCCAAGTCTCGGAGTTCCCCCTCCACTTT,CASSQVSEFPLHF
TRBJ2-7,TRBD1,many,TRBV5-1,TGCGCCAGCAGCTTGAACCCGGGACAGGGCTACGAGCAGTACTTC,CASSLNPGQGYEQYF
TRBJ2-3,TRBD2,few,TRBV10-2,TGCGCCAGCAGTTCTCCGCCGGGACTAGCGGGTACAGATACGCAGTATTTT,CASSSPPGLAGTDTQYF
TRBJ2-7,-,many,TRBV6-6,TGTGCCAGCGCCGGGACTGAATCCTACGAGCAGTACTTC,CASAGTESYEQYF
TRBJ1-2,TRBD1,many,TRBV5-4,TGTGCCAGCAGTGGGACAGGGGGCGAGCTGGGCTATGGCTACACCTTC,CASSGTGGELGYGYTF
TRBJ2-5,-,few,TRBV7-9,TGTGCCAGCAGATGGGTCGGGCCGACCCAAGAGACCCAGTACTTC,CASRWVGPTQETQYF
TRBJ1-2,-,many,TRBV21-1,TGTGCCAGCAGCCGACGATCGGTAGAGAAGTATGGCTACACCTTC,CASSRRSVEKYGYTF
TRBJ2-1,TRBD2,many,TRBV5-1,TGCGCCAGCAGCCCCCTCTTACTAGCGGGGGTGTCCAATGAGCAGTTCTTC,CASSPLLLAGVSNEQFF
TRBJ2-3,-,few,TRBV5-4,TGTGCCAGCAGCGGCAGGACTGGCACAGATACGCAGTATTTT,CASSGRTGTDTQYF
TRBJ1-2,-,many,TRBV3-1,TGTGCCAGCAGCCAAGGGGAAACGTTAGGCGGCTACACCTTC,CASSQGETLGGYTF
TRBJ1-1,-,-,TRBV11-2,TGTGCCAGCAGCCCGTTGAACACTGAAGCTTTCTTT,CASSPLNTEAFF
TRBJ2-1,-,-,TRBV7-7,TGTGCCAGCAGTCAAGGGACGGAGTCCTACAATGAGCAGTTCTTC,CASSQGTESYNEQFF
TRBJ2-7,TRBD1,many,TRBV5-1,TGCGCCAGCAGCTTGACCCCGGGACAGGGGGATACGAGTAGGCAGCAGTACTTC,CASSLTPGQGDTSRQQYF
TRBJ2-2,-,many,TRBV7-9,TGTGCCAGCAGCCCTGGTAATACCGGGGAGCTGTTTTTT,CASSPGNTGELFF
TRBJ1-1,-,many,TRBV5-1,TGCGCCAGCAGCTTTGGTATGGAAGCTTTCTTT,CASSFGMEAFF
TRBJ2-5,TRBD2,many,TRBV7-9,TGTGCCAGCAGCTTGAATAGCGGGGGTAAAGAGACCCAGTACTTC,CASSLNSGGKETQYF
TRBJ2-7,-,few,TRBV20-1,TGCAGTGCAGACGGGACGCCTTATACCTACGAGCAGTACTTC,CSADGTPYTYEQYF
TRBJ1-1,TRBD1,-,TRBV28,TGTGCCAGCAGTTCCCTGGCAGGGACAGCAACTGAAGCTTTCTTT,CASSSLAGTATEAFF
TRBJ1-6,-,many,TRBV4-3,TGCGCCAGCTCAAAGGGCAGGTTATCCATTAATTCACCCCTCCACTTT,CASSKGRLSINSPLHF
TRBJ1-1,-,many,TRBV3-1,TGTGCCAGCAGCCAAGAGGGCAAGACTGAAGCTTTCTTT,CASSQEGKTEAFF
TRBJ2-2,-,few,TRBV12-3/TRBV12-4,TGTGCCAGCAGTTTTTTCCGGAACACCGGGGAGCTGTTTTTT,CASSFFRNTGELFF
TRBJ2-7,TRBD2,-,TRBV12-3/TRBV12-4,TGTGCCAGCAGCAGGTGGGAGGGCTACGAGCAGTACTTC,CASSRWEGYEQYF
TRBJ1-1,-,many,TRBV20-1,TGCAGTGCCCGCCCCCGATCTGAAGCTTTCTTT,CSARPRSEAFF
TRBJ2-3,TRBD2,few,TRBV6-2/TRBV6-3,TGTGCCAGCAGTTACCAGACTAGCGGGGGCGCTCATAGGGATACGCAGTATTTT,CASSYQTSGGAHRDTQYF
TRBJ2-4,-,many,TRBV6-2/TRBV6-3,TGTGCCAGCAGTTCCCAGGGTGGCGGCAAGTACTTC,CASSSQGGGKYF
TRBJ1-6,TRBD1,-,TRBV5-1,TGCGCCAGCAGCTGGAAGACAGGGAATAATTCACCCCTCCACTTT,CASSWKTGNNSPLHF
TRBJ2-3,TRBD2,-,TRBV7-2,TGTGCCAGCAGCTTGGGAATTAGCGGGCCCACAGATACGCAGTATTTT,CASSLGISGPTDTQYF
TRBJ1-1,-,many,TRBV18,TGTGCCAGCTCACTCTTCCGGGAGAAGAACACTGAAGCTTTCTTT,CASSLFREKNTEAFF
TRBJ2-3,-,many,TRBV28,TGTGCCAGCACGGGAAGCACAGATACGCAGTATTTT,CASTGSTDTQYF
TRBJ2-5,-,-,TRBV12-3/TRBV12-4,TGTGCCAGCTACCCCGGCAGGGGCTCGGAGACCCAGTACTTC,CASYPGRGSETQYF
TRBJ1-2,-,many,TRBV28,TGTGCCAGCAGTTTGGGGGTGGCGGATGGCTACACCTTC,CASSLGVADGYTF
TRBJ1-6,-,-,TRBV27,TGTGCCAGTCAACAGGGACTAGGGAATTCACCCCTCCACTTT,CASQQGLGNSPLHF
TRBJ1-5,-,many,TRBV6-5,TGTGCCAGCAGAATAACGTTTTATAGCAATCAGCCCCAGCATTTT,CASRITFYSNQPQHF
TRBJ1-1,-,many,TRBV30,TGTGTCATTTATCGGGGCTACCAAGCTTTCTTT,CVIYRGYQAFF
TRBJ2-2,-,many,TRBV21-1,TGTGCCAGCAGCAAAGGGGAAACCACCGGGGAGCTGTTTTTT,CASSKGETTGELFF
TRBJ2-7,-,few,TRBV15,TGTGCCACCAGCAGAGATGAGGGGAACTACGAGCAGTACTTC,CATSRDEGNYEQYF
TRBJ2-3,-,-,TRBV10-3,TGTGCCATCAGTGAGTCGACTCGGGGAATCGGCGTAGATACGCAGTATTTT,CAISESTRGIGVDTQYF
TRBJ2-7,-,-,TRBV12-3/TRBV12-4,TGTGCCAGCAGTTTATCCGAGCAGTACTTC,CASSLSEQYF